This T cell receptor beta chain was captured in a study of cytomegalovirus exposure and HLA in healthy donors (dated 2017 in TCRdb). Some background on the complete study: An earlier analysis of several hundred of the donors reported under 300 Gb of sequence data and 95 million to 120 million unique TCR beta sequences obtained from around 170 million T cells. An early release that covered around 590 HLA-typed donors contained approximately 300 gigabases of sequencing data and 80 million or so unique TCR sequences. Of the roughly 400 genotyped donors, more than 75% were placed in the genetic ancestry cluster associated with self-reported Caucasian donors. The aim of the study was to test whether cataloging public T cell receptors could identify signatures of past pathogen exposure. The T cell repertoires of some 700 subjects were profiled by immunosequencing and related to cytomegalovirus serostatus. In addition to the first cohort of several hundred subjects, a separate validation cohort of approximately 130 different subjects was used. High-throughput TCR immunosequencing, statistical association of individual TCRs with disease status, and machine learning were combined to predict cytomegalovirus infection status. A later analysis re-examined previously published TCR beta repertoires from about 700 donors and added high-resolution HLA genotyping to investigate patterns of TCR occurrence. In the later analysis, no new phenotypic data were used to find candidate immune exposures; instead, reliance was placed on TCR beta sequences and their occurrence across donors. An earlier analysis of approximately 580 of the donors used high-throughput TCR beta sequencing to judge whether each TCR beta V gene segment behaved as functional or pseudogenic. Donor age, sex, ethnicity and CMV serostatus were compiled alongside the repertoire data. A later genetic analysis used genome-wide SNP genotypes for about three fifths of the 666 donors, treating that subset as a discovery cohort. All discovery cohort repertoires had been generated on a single sequencing platform. HLA typing covered class I and class II loci at four-digit resolution. Typing coverage differed by locus: A, B, C, DRB1 and DQB1 were typed in roughly 620-630 donors, DQA1 in approximately 520, DPA1 in around 580, and DPB1 in 472. Several DR-DQ haplotypes were treated as single units for association and clustering because of strong linkage in the cohort. Among about 360 genotyped donors of the cohort, an average of about 240,000 unique TCR beta nucleotide sequences were sequenced per donor, around 20% of them non-productive.

The cohort consisted of approximately 670 healthy bone marrow donors. At the time of sampling, every cohort member was nominally healthy, though immune exposures that went unrecorded were likely present. The donor tested CMV seropositive and was one of the 289 seropositive cohort members. A peripheral blood sample was provided by each donor, and peripheral blood mononuclear cells were used for TCR beta sequencing. Genomic DNA extraction from the blood cell samples was performed with the Qiagen DNeasy Blood Extraction Kit. Libraries were constructed by the immunoSEQ multiplex PCR assay. A mixture of 60 forward primers for TCR Vbeta segments and 13 reverse primers for TCR Jbeta segments was used in the multiplex PCR. Amplification of the CDR3 region of rearranged TCR beta genes was performed with a multiplex PCR assay on genomic DNA. The amplified TCR beta libraries were sequenced on the Illumina HiSeq System as 87-base-pair reads. The authors' pipeline ran thus. Across the 666 repertoires, a later analysis counted approximately 75 million unique TCR beta chains, 9.5 million to 13 million of which were shared by at least two donors. A nearest-neighbor algorithm error-corrected the raw reads and collapsed the reads into unique sequences, merging closely related sequences to remove PCR and sequencing errors. Alignment of CDR3 sequences to IMGT reference sequences was used to assign V, D and J gene segments. For a sequence to be retained, a match of at least six nucleotides was required to both a V gene segment and a J gene segment. Rearrangements were called productive when the CDR3 lacked stop codons and stayed in frame with V and J; all others were non-productive. Following IMGT convention, CDR3 was defined as the stretch from the second conserved V-encoded cysteine up to the conserved J-encoded phenylalanine. In an earlier analysis of more than 550 of the donors, sequences lacking an unambiguous match to a single V gene segment were excluded. In an earlier analysis of 450 to 750 of the donors, a V segment was called functional when productive rearrangements were above 56.7%, and segregating when the standard deviation between donors exceeded 5%. A statistical classification framework was built for diagnosing cytomegalovirus status from the catalog of TCR beta chain sequences. In a later analysis, TCR nucleotide sequences were compared against IMGT/GENE-DB human TR gene sequences so that V and J genes could be assigned. In a later analysis, CDR3 sequences and most-parsimonious VDJ recombination scenarios were assigned using the TCRdist pipeline. In a later analysis, each TCR beta chain was defined by its CDR3 amino acid sequence together with its V-gene family, and reads without a unique V-gene family were excluded. A later analysis removed several hundred highly shared, low-generation-probability nucleotide sequences to deal with suspected cross-contamination and a sequencing artifact. A later analysis calculated a clonal expansion index for each public chain from normalized within-repertoire ranks of inferred template counts. In a later analysis, generation probabilities were computed using a VDJ recombination model fitted to out-of-frame rearrangements, and the results were checked against IGoR. Hypergeometric tests were used in a later analysis to score TCR-TCR, TCR-HLA and TCR-CMV co-occurrence, with a repertoire-size bias correction applied to the TCR pairs. A later analysis estimated false discovery rates by permuting HLA or CMV assignments 20 times. A later analysis grouped co-occurring TCRs with DBSCAN, adding TCRdist sequence similarity when clustering within HLA-allele-positive subsets. Co-occurrence clustering excluded repertoires with fewer than 30,000 or more than 120,000 public chains, plus five with anomalous nucleotide sharing. As stored in TCRdb, this immuneACCESS dataset retains in-frame rearrangements with V and J assigned. A fraction of the clones does not appear; measured against another copy, unresolved V genes explain less than half of the discrepancy, and the remainder lacks a known reason. V and J calls and clone size are given by that table; D and trimming were obtained from the DNA. This sample gives about 150,000 clones in total; roughly 80% of them show up just once. In total, the top ten clones hold approximately 1.3% of the sample.

This clone has only a few counts. Which antigen it targets is not known. Qualities for individual bases were not recorded, and no much larger clone is one base off. The CDR3 contains 15 residues, cysteine and phenylalanine counted. The entry retains the CDR3 DNA only, 45 bases that are in frame from base 1. Trimming removed 4 bases from V and 4 bases from J, leaving 17 bases between the germline ends. CDR1 and CDR2 (SGHRS, YFSETQ) derive from the germline V gene. Study-wide conclusions, independent of this receptor: CMV serostatus was the only immune exposure information available for the cohort. The 87-base-pair reads could not distinguish some IMGT-functional V segments, including TRBV6-2 and TRBV6-3, so those segments were excluded. Cytomegalovirus status was reported to be diagnosed by the classifier with high specificity and sensitivity in both the original and validation cohorts. A later analysis found that most CMV-associated TCR beta chains appeared HLA-restricted, with HLA associations seemingly driven largely by CMV exposure. An earlier analysis of several hundred of the donors showed that most TCR beta V segments appeared in productive rearrangements either about 90% or about 30% of the time, which broadly matched IMGT annotations. A later analysis reported that several top co-occurrence clusters appeared linked to parvovirus B19, influenza, CMV and Epstein-Barr virus. A later genetic analysis reported fewer N-insertions in productive TCRs among donors in an Asian-associated ancestry cluster than the approximately 670-donor mean. Roughly uniform sequencing depth across donors was assumed in presence/absence analyses, although this assumption may not hold. Linkage disequilibrium might explain the correlated functional status among segregating V segments, but an unknown experimental factor could not be excluded. The study listed 164 TCR beta chains as associated with cytomegalovirus. V-gene and J-gene trimming of TCR beta chains was associated with a missense DCLRE1C variant in a later genetic analysis, and the association was replicated in an independent cohort. A further reported finding was that TCR beta sequences accurately predicted the HLA-A and HLA-B alleles for most subjects in the first cohort. In a later analysis, HLA-associated TCR beta chains showed more clonal expansion and lower generation probabilities than non-associated chains that were equally common. Only TCR beta chains were sequenced in this cohort, and the absence of alpha or paired-chain data limited detectable features. In vitro tests confirmed that a few of the cytomegalovirus-associated TCR beta chains recognize cytomegalovirus antigens. Across donors, most TCR sequences were observed very rarely, whereas some public TCRs were present in many individuals. A later analysis found that TCR association rates varied across HLA loci, with DRB1 alleles showing the most associated TCRs and HLA-C alleles the fewest. The authors suggested that the approach could potentially be extended to other disease states and immunological phenotypes. When HLA alleles, especially DR and DQ, strongly co-occurred, attributing TCR associations to individual alleles was difficult. At a false discovery rate of 0.05, a later analysis linked 16,000 or so TCR beta sequences to specific HLA alleles. Because counts were too low, 15 to 20 rarely observed V segments, including chromosome 9 orphons, were excluded from the earlier analysis of several hundred of the donors. A cluster of highly shared sequence variants was judged likely to be a technical artifact of the sequencing pipeline. Because some donors lacked HLA typing at each locus, the association tests relied only on the typed subset.

The rearrangement joined TRBV5-1 to TRBJ1-1; a tentative D match to TRBD1 spans 5 bases. The specimen was PBMCs. The receptor was derived from a man in his forties or fifties in good health and CMV-seropositive. The DNA sequence is given as TGCGCCAGCAGCCCCGACCCAGGGAAGGGCACTGAAGCTTTCTTT. The resulting protein is CASSPDPGKGTEAFF.